This is a list of T cell receptor beta chains from one sample in a study of shared clonotypes between healthy human individuals. Data came from immunoSEQ multiplex PCR; TCRdb stores just in-frame clones and leaves some out. The sample lists 90,000 to 120,000 clones, about 70% occurring once. The sequenced sample consisted of memory CD8+ T cells sorted from blood. Every receptor here comes from a woman in her thirties in good health. CDR3s include the opening cysteine and the closing phenylalanine or tryptophan. A D gene is named only where the DNA matches it firmly. Clone size appears in some rows only: once, few, many, or a class for an expanded clone.

NA | TRBJ2-7 | TRBV4-1 | NA | CASSQEWRLVSEQYF | TGCGCCAGCAGCCAAGAGTGGCGACTAGTTTCCGAGCAGTACTTC
NA | TRBJ1-5 | TRBV6-1 | NA | CASSEAEGEGNQPQHF | TGTGCCAGCAGTGAAGCTGAGGGGGAGGGCAATCAGCCCCAGCATTTT
NA | TRBJ1-1 | TRBV19 | few | CASSNRVGGAEAFF | TGTGCCAGTAGTAACCGTGTAGGGGGGGCTGAAGCTTTCTTT
NA | TRBJ1-4 | TRBV2 | once | CASSGTAGEKLFF | TGTGCCAGCAGTGGGACAGCGGGGGAAAAACTGTTTTTT
NA | TRBJ2-6 | TRBV5-4 | NA | CASSLKTGTGANVLTF | TGCGCCAGCAGCCTGAAGACTGGGACTGGGGCCAACGTCCTGACTTTC
NA | TRBJ2-7 | TRBV27 | NA | CASTPAGGLANYEQYF | TGTGCCAGCACCCCGGCTGGTGGGCTAGCGAACTACGAGCAGTACTTC
NA | TRBJ2-3 | TRBV4-2 | NA | CASSQDPNGGDTDTQYF | TGTGCCAGCAGCCAAGATCCTAACGGGGGAGACACAGATACGCAGTATTTT
NA | TRBJ1-3 | TRBV7-6 | few | CASSLEVGGPGNTIYF | TGTGCCAGCAGCTTAGAGGTCGGGGGGCCTGGAAACACCATATATTTT
TRBD1 | TRBJ1-5 | TRBV15 | NA | CATSRDKGDSPFYSNQPQHF | TGTGCCACCAGCAGAGACAAGGGGGACAGCCCTTTTTATAGCAATCAGCCCCAGCATTTT
TRBD1 | TRBJ2-1 | TRBV5-1 | NA | CASSLGTGGSEQFF | TGCGCCAGCAGCTTGGGGACAGGGGGCAGCGAGCAGTTCTTC
TRBD1 | TRBJ1-2 | TRBV5-4 | once | CASSPPAYRGENGYTF | TGTGCCAGCAGCCCCCCAGCCTACAGGGGGGAAAATGGCTACACCTTC
NA | TRBJ1-3 | TRBV10-1 | NA | CASNRWTSGNTIYF | TGCGCCAGCAATAGATGGACATCTGGAAACACCATATATTTT
NA | TRBJ2-1 | TRBV29-1 | NA | CSVGSGEWGEQFF | TGCAGCGTTGGAAGTGGGGAATGGGGAGAGCAGTTCTTC
NA | TRBJ1-2 | TRBV27 | NA | CASSLSGYTF | TGTGCCAGCAGTCTTAGCGGCTACACCTTC
NA | TRBJ2-2 | TRBV19 | NA | CASSTGAAGELFF | TGTGCCAGTAGTACCGGGGCCGCCGGGGAGCTGTTTTTT
TRBD2 | TRBJ2-7 | TRBV11-2 | NA | CASSRTSGASNPYEQYF | TGTGCCAGCAGCAGGACTAGCGGGGCTAGCAACCCTTACGAGCAGTACTTC
NA | TRBJ1-1 | TRBV7-9 | NA | CASSIPFAANTEAFF | TGTGCCAGCAGCATCCCATTCGCGGCGAACACTGAAGCTTTCTTT
NA | TRBJ2-1 | TRBV7-9 | many | CASSEAHAAYEQFF | TGTGCCAGCAGCGAAGCTCACGCAGCATATGAGCAGTTCTTC
NA | TRBJ2-7 | TRBV7-3 | NA | CASSLPGVGDEQYF | TGTGCCAGCAGCTTACCTGGAGTTGGCGACGAGCAGTACTTC
TRBD2 | TRBJ2-3 | TRBV4-1 | NA | CASSHPATSGRADTQYF | TGCGCCAGCAGCCACCCAGCGACTAGCGGGAGGGCCGATACGCAGTATTTT
NA | TRBJ2-7 | TRBV16 | many | CASSGSMGYEQYF | TGTGCCAGCAGCGGATCCATGGGGTACGAGCAGTACTTC
NA | TRBJ2-7 | TRBV9 | NA | CASSPGLNSYEQYF | TGTGCCAGCAGCCCCGGTCTAAACTCCTACGAGCAGTACTTC